The next 21 T cell receptor beta chains were all read from a single sample in a study of control samples from healthy donors and cancer patients. Clones were sequenced by immunoSEQ multiplex PCR, and TCRdb holds only the in-frame ones, with some missing. The sample lists about 84,000 clones; 91% were seen once. Sequencing was carried out using blood. These receptors all come from a man between 45 and 60 years old in good health.

This chain connects TRBV19 to TRBJ2-5; possibly TRBD1 for D (5 bases). V dropped 3 bases and J dropped 1 base, with 9 bases sitting between them. This CDR3 comprises 14 residues. Germline CDR1 and CDR2: LNHDA and SQIVND (reference sequence). The CDR3 DNA sequence: TGTGCCAGTAGTATCGGGCAGGGCCAAGAGACCCAGTACTTC. Protein sequence: CASSIGQGQETQYF.

The chain employs TRBV5-1 and TRBJ1-5; no reliable D call. From germline, CDR1 is SGHRS and CDR2 YFSETQ. V lost 0 bases and J 0 bases, leaving 7 bases between the germline ends. The CDR3 extends over 15 amino acids. The DNA for the CDR3 is TGCGCCAGCAGCTTGGCGGGTTATAGCAATCAGCCCCAGCATTTT. Translated, it gives CASSLAGYSNQPQHF.

This clone was seen only a few times. J is TRBJ1-2 and V is TRBV19; D gene unclear. V was clipped by 2 bases and J by 4 bases, with 17 bases between them. The germline CDR1 and CDR2 sequences are LNHDA and SQIVND (reference sequence). The CDR3 runs to 16 residues. This chain's CDR3 is CASSIKVSDGLYGYTF. DNA of the CDR3: TGTGCCAGTAGTATAAAGGTCTCGGACGGTCTCTATGGCTACACCTTC.

This clone has just one count. The chain has TRBV5-6 and TRBJ1-1; 9 bases align to TRBD1. The germline V gene encodes CDR1 SGHDT and CDR2 YYEEEE. Losses at the gene ends were 5 bases for V and 1 base for J; bases not matched to a gene: 3. The CDR3 is 14 amino acids. The CDR3 sequence is CASRRQGGNTEAFF. CDR3 nucleotides: TGTGCCAGCAGACGACAGGGGGGGAACACTGAAGCTTTCTTT.

The rearrangement uses TRBV11-2 and TRBJ2-3; D possibly corresponds to TRBD2 (6 bases). Germline V gene lookup returns CDR1 SGHAT and CDR2 FQNNGV. This CDR3 comprises 18 residues. V was cut by 3 bases and J by 0 bases, with 19 bases left in between. The CDR3 nucleotides read TGTGCCAGCAGCTTTAGGCAGCCGGGGGTAACTAGCACAGATACGCAGTATTTT. Encoded protein: CASSFRQPGVTSTDTQYF.

The chain links TRBV5-6 to TRBJ2-2; D is tentatively TRBD1 or TRBD2 (7 bases each). The CDR3 spans 16 residues. Germline loops: CDR1 SGHDT, CDR2 YYEEEE. The V and J ends lost 0 bases and 4 bases respectively, with 13 bases between them. CDR3 sequence: CASSLDSRGGTGELFF. The CDR3 coding sequence is TGTGCCAGCAGCTTGGATTCCAGGGGGGGCACCGGGGAGCTGTTTTTT.

The chain is built from TRBV10-3 and TRBJ1-2, with D possibly being TRBD1 (5 bases). Trimming removed 0 bases from V and 3 bases from J, with 14 bases in between. The CDR3 is 16 amino acids. Germline V gene data show CDR1 as ENHRY and CDR2 as SYGVKD. The chain's CDR3 is CAISESLPGAYYGYTF. The CDR3 nucleotides are TGTGCCATCAGTGAGTCCCTACCCGGGGCCTACTATGGCTACACCTTC.

The gene calls are TRBV5-1 and TRBJ2-7; D is perhaps TRBD2 (5 bases). V gave up 0 bases and J gave up 1 base, with 11 bases separating them. Germline V lookup: CDR1 SGHRS, CDR2 YFSETQ. The CDR3 runs to 15 residues. CDR3: CASSLEVGRSYEQYF. CDR3 in DNA: TGCGCCAGCAGCTTGGAGGTTGGGAGATCCTACGAGCAGTACTTC.

The CDR3 sequence is CSAAIPEAFF. DNA of the CDR3: TGCAGTGCCGCCATACCCGAAGCTTTCTTT. This rearrangement joins TRBV20-1 to TRBJ1-1; D remains unclear. CDR1 is DFQATT and CDR2 is SNEGSKA in the germline V gene (reference sequence). CDR3 size: 10 residues. V was trimmed by 6 bases and J by 8 bases, leaving 10 bases between them.

The rearrangement joins TRBV9 to TRBJ1-2, with 7 bases fitting TRBD1. The V and J ends lost 0 bases and 4 bases, in that order; junction bases with no gene match: 6. Per germline, CDR1 SGDLS and CDR2 YYNGEE. The CDR3 has 15 amino acids. This CDR3 reads CASSVESRGVYGYTF. In nucleotides, the CDR3 is TGTGCCAGCAGCGTAGAAAGCAGGGGGGTCTATGGCTACACCTTC.

The chain is built from TRBV4-1 and TRBJ1-2, with D uncertain. This CDR3 contains 14 residues. V shed 3 bases and J shed 2 bases, with 10 bases lying between them. Germline V gene sequence: CDR1 MGHRA, CDR2 YSYEKL. The CDR3 nucleotides are TGCGCCAGCAGCCATCAGACTGGGAACTATGGCTACACCTTC. It translates to CASSHQTGNYGYTF.

This chain links TRBV3-1 (or the pseudogene TRBV3-2) with TRBJ1-1; D is ambiguous. V gave up 6 bases and J gave up 7 bases, with 15 bases separating them. Looked up from germline, CDR1 is LGHDT and CDR2 is YNNKEL (reference sequence). This CDR3 has 13 amino acids. The CDR3, as DNA: TGTGCCAGCAGTCCCAGAGAAAGTGGTGAAGCTTTCTTT. It translates to CASSPRESGEAFF.

The chain couples TRBV24-1 to TRBJ1-2; perhaps TRBD1 as D (5 bases). Trimming pared 4 bases from V and 0 bases from J, leaving 14 bases between. Germline CDR1 reads KGHDR; CDR2 reads SFDVKD. The CDR3 contains 16 residues. The CDR3 loop reads CATSDSGPTANYGYTF. For the CDR3, the DNA is TGTGCCACCAGTGACTCGGGACCGACGGCTAACTATGGCTACACCTTC.

This chain connects TRBV5-1 to TRBJ1-3, with D unclear. Germline V gene sequence: CDR1 SGHRS, CDR2 YFSETQ. Trimming left V 4 bases short and J 0 bases short, with 11 bases between. There are 15 residues in the CDR3. This CDR3 is CASSPVDFSGNTIYF. The CDR3 DNA is TGCGCCAGCAGCCCAGTGGACTTCTCTGGAAACACCATATATTTT.

The rearrangement uses TRBV30 and TRBJ2-5; weak D call: TRBD1 (6 bases). Germline lookup yields CDR1 GTSNPN and CDR2 SVGIG (reference sequence). V was pared by 4 bases and J by 4 bases, with 13 bases between. The CDR3 spans 13 residues. CDR3 DNA sequence: TGTGCCTGGACTCCGGACAGAAGAGAGACCCAGTACTTC. Amino acids: CAWTPDRRETQYF.

This clone was seen only a few times. The gene calls are TRBV29-1 and TRBJ1-1, with 10 bases aligning to TRBD1. V gave up 0 bases and J gave up 11 bases; unmatched junction bases: 9. The length of the CDR3 is 14 residues. Looked up from germline, CDR1 is SQVTM and CDR2 is ANQGSEA. CDR3 region: CSVEEADRGSGAFF. CDR3 sequence (DNA): TGCAGCGTTGAAGAGGCGGACAGGGGGTCAGGCGCTTTCTTT.

The chain employs TRBV29-1 and TRBJ1-5; a weak D match, TRBD1 (5 bases). This CDR3 spans 13 amino acids. Trimming cost V 4 bases and J 6 bases, with 13 bases left between them. Germline lookup yields CDR1 SQVTM and CDR2 ANQGSEA. CDR3: CSVGEMRGQPQHF. In DNA, the CDR3 is TGCAGCGTTGGCGAGATGAGGGGTCAGCCCCAGCATTTT.

The rearrangement links TRBV19 to TRBJ2-1; D is perhaps TRBD2 (5 bases). The CDR3 is 16 amino acids. In germline, CDR1 is LNHDA, CDR2 SQIVND (reference sequence). V was trimmed by 6 bases and J by 4 bases, leaving 19 bases between them. CDR3 region: CASREDGSTPYNEQFF. CDR3 DNA: TGTGCCAGTAGGGAGGACGGCTCCACACCTTACAATGAGCAGTTCTTC. The whole variable domain, remainder taken from reference TRBV19 and TRBJ2-1, is DGGITQSPKYLFRKEGQNVTLSCEQNLNHDAMYWYRQDPGQGLRLIYYSQIVNDFQKGDIAEGYSVSREKKESFPLTVTSAQKNPTAFYLCASREDGSTPYNEQFFGPGTRLTVL.

The chain links TRBV6-6 to TRBJ1-1; no definite D call. The CDR3 has 13 residues. Germline V lookup: CDR1 MNHNY, CDR2 SVGAGI (reference sequence). V gave up 7 bases and J gave up 4 bases, with 13 bases separating them. The CDR3 bases are TGTGCCAGCAAAGGAGGTGTTTCCACTGAAGCTTTCTTT. It specifies CASKGGVSTEAFF.

The chain employs TRBV11-1 and TRBJ2-5; the match to TRBD2 covers 7 bases. With V trimmed by 3 bases and J by 2 bases, 3 bases remained unmatched. Germline values: CDR1 SGHAT, CDR2 FQDESV (reference sequence). The CDR3 is 14 residues long. CDR3 nucleotide sequence: TGTGCCAGCAGCTTTATGGGGGGGCAAGAGACCCAGTACTTC. This translates into CASSFMGGQETQYF.

CDR3 protein: CASSFTGTEAFF. As DNA, the CDR3 is TGTGCCAGCAGCTTTACGGGCACTGAAGCTTTCTTT. The chain uses TRBV5-6 and TRBJ1-1; D is undetermined. The germline CDR1 and CDR2 sequences are SGHDT and YYEEEE. This CDR3 has 12 residues. V shed 2 bases and J shed 4 bases, with 6 bases lying between them.